This is a list of T cell receptor beta chains from one sample in a study of shared clonotypes between healthy human individuals. TCRdb's table, derived via immunoSEQ multiplex PCR, lists solely in-frame clones and lacks some. The sample lists over a million clones, more than 60% occurring once. The material sequenced was memory CD4+ T cells sorted from blood. Receptors were obtained from a man between 18 and 29 years old in good health. Both conserved end residues are part of each CDR3. A D gene is named only where the DNA matches it firmly. Size tells how often a clone was seen (once, few, many) or the class of an expanded clone, and some rows leave it out.

16,NA,few,TRBV30,TRBJ1-5,TGTGCCTGGAGTGACGGTGGCAGAGGGAGCAATCAGCCCCAGCATTTT,CAWSDGGRGSNQPQHF
16,NA,NA,TRBV7-9,TRBJ1-1,TGTGCCAGCAGCCCCACAGGACGGGGGTCTGGTTCTTTCGCTTTCTTT,CASSPTGRGSGSFAFF
16,TRBD1,NA,TRBV29-1,TRBJ1-2,TGCAGCGTTGTGGGGACAGGGGGCTACGGTAACTATGGCTACACCTTC,CSVVGTGGYGNYGYTF
12,NA,NA,TRBV18,TRBJ2-7,TGTGCCAGCTTAAGGGGGGGATCCGAGCAGTACTTC,CASLRGGSEQYF
15,TRBD1,NA,TRBV5-1,TRBJ1-1,TGCGCCAGCAGCTCTGGACAGGGGTATGACACTGAAGCTTTCTTT,CASSSGQGYDTEAFF
15,TRBD1,NA,TRBV10-2,TRBJ2-1,TGCGCCAGCAGTGACCAGCAGGGGGTATACAATGAGCAGTTCTTC,CASSDQQGVYNEQFF
13,NA,NA,TRBV7-2,TRBJ2-3,TGTGCCAGCAGCTTAGCTCACACAGATACGCAGTATTTT,CASSLAHTDTQYF
15,NA,few,TRBV28,TRBJ1-1,TGTGCCAGCAGTCCCCCCGGGGCGGGGAGCACTGAAGCTTTCTTT,CASSPPGAGSTEAFF
11,NA,NA,TRBV21-1,TRBJ2-7,TGTGCCAGCCCAAGTCAGGGGGCGAGGTACTTC,CASPSQGARYF
14,NA,NA,TRBV10-3,TRBJ2-3,TGTGCCATCAGTGTAGGGCGTCTCACAGATACGCAGTATTTT,CAISVGRLTDTQYF
13,NA,NA,TRBV7-7,TRBJ1-5,TGTGCTAGCAGCTTATCAGCAGATCAGCCCCAGCATTTT,CASSLSADQPQHF
12,NA,NA,TRBV30,TRBJ1-1,TGTGCCTGGAGTGTCGGGAACACTGAAGCTTTCTTT,CAWSVGNTEAFF
13,NA,NA,TRBV5-1,TRBJ1-4,TGCGCCAGCAGCTTGTCGGAAGGGCGAAAACTGTTTTTT,CASSLSEGRKLFF
11,TRBD2,NA,TRBV20-1,TRBJ2-7,TGCAGTGCTACCCGGGGGGGGGAGCAGTACTTC,CSATRGGEQYF
16,TRBD2,few,TRBV30,TRBJ2-1,TGTGCCTGGATACCATATAGCGGGAGGGGAGGCAATGAGCAGTTCTTC,CAWIPYSGRGGNEQFF
15,NA,NA,TRBV15,TRBJ2-3,TGTGCCACCAGCAGGGGTAACGGGGACACAGATACGCAGTATTTT,CATSRGNGDTDTQYF
14,TRBD1,NA,TRBV28,TRBJ2-7,TGTGCCAGCAGCAAGAAGCCGGGACAGGGGACCGAGTACTTC,CASSKKPGQGTEYF
14,NA,NA,TRBV6-1,TRBJ1-1,TGTGCCAGCAGAGCTCGACAGTGGCCCACTGAAGCTTTCTTT,CASRARQWPTEAFF
15,TRBD1,few,TRBV29-1,TRBJ2-3,TGCAGCGTTGAAGAGACAGGGGGCCGCACAGATACGCAGTATTTT,CSVEETGGRTDTQYF
16,NA,NA,TRBV11-2,TRBJ2-7,TGTGCCAGCAGCTTAGATGAAGCGGTCGGAGCCTACGAGCAGTACTTC,CASSLDEAVGAYEQYF
12,NA,NA,TRBV7-2,TRBJ1-5,TGTGCCAGCAGCCCAGCGGGGCAGCCCCAGCATTTT,CASSPAGQPQHF
15,NA,NA,TRBV11-2,TRBJ1-1,TGTGCCAGCAGCTTCTCAGGGGTAGCAAACACTGAAGCTTTCTTT,CASSFSGVANTEAFF